These 21 T cell receptor beta chains were sequenced from one sample in a study of cytomegalovirus exposure and HLA in healthy donors. The primer mix had 60 Vbeta and 13 Jbeta primers. Here immunoSEQ multiplex PCR was the method, and the copy in TCRdb shows in-frame clones only, minus some. The sample consists of 40,000 to 55,000 clones, around 73% of them appearing once. Material: PBMCs. The receptors originated from a woman aged 25 to 39 in good health and CMV-seronegative.

V usage is TRBV7-8 and J usage is TRBJ2-2; 7 bases fit TRBD1. From germline, CDR1 is SGHVS and CDR2 FQNEAQ. V shed 5 bases and J 0 bases; nucleotides not matched to a gene: 9. The CDR3 has 17 residues. CDR3 in amino acids: CASSLRPGTANTGELFF. CDR3 DNA sequence: TGTGCCAGCAGCCTCCGCCCCGGGACAGCGAACACCGGGGAGCTGTTTTTT.

The V gene is TRBV5-1, the J gene TRBJ1-2; the match to TRBD1 covers 8 bases. The CDR3 spans 14 residues. CDR1 is SGHRS and CDR2 is YFSETQ in the germline V gene. After removal of 3 bases from V and 2 bases from J, the junction contained 3 bases not matched to a gene. The CDR3 region is CASSSTGANYGYTF. CDR3 DNA sequence: TGCGCCAGCAGCTCGACAGGGGCGAACTATGGCTACACCTTC.

The V and J genes are TRBV18 and TRBJ2-7; 8 positions match TRBD1. This CDR3 has 15 amino acids. CDR1 is KGHSH and CDR2 is LQKENI in the germline V gene. V lost 3 bases and J lost 6; bases outside the gene matches: 10. DNA of the CDR3: TGTGCCAGCTCACCTGCCCGGACAGGGACATCCGAGCAGTACTTC. Residues: CASSPARTGTSEQYF.

This clone has a handful of counts. Here the CDR3 DNA reads TGTGCCAGCAGCTGGGGACTAGCGGGGGGAACCGGGGAGCTGTTTTTT. This translates into CASSWGLAGGTGELFF. The chain joins TRBV5-6 to TRBJ2-2, with 15 bases identical to TRBD2. The length of the CDR3 is 16 residues. Germline CDR1 SGHDT, CDR2 YYEEEE. With V trimmed by 3 bases and J by 5 bases, 2 bases remained unmatched.

In DNA form, the CDR3 reads TGTGCCAGCAGCGTATCGCGGACTAGCGTGGGAGATACGCAGTATTTT. The encoded protein is CASSVSRTSVGDTQYF. The chain links TRBV9 to TRBJ2-3; 9 bases are a match to TRBD2. Losses at the gene ends were 1 base for V and 5 bases for J; bases not matched to a gene: 8. CDR3 length: 16 residues. The germline gives CDR1 SGDLS, CDR2 YYNGEE.

This clone was recorded a few times. V gene TRBV30 combines with J gene TRBJ1-2, with TRBD1 matching 7 bases. The CDR3 totals 14 residues. Trimming took 0 bases from V and 6 from J; bases not matched to a gene: 7. Looked up from germline, CDR1 is GTSNPN and CDR2 is SVGIG (reference sequence). DNA of the CDR3: TGTGCCTGGAGTGTAGTCCGGGACAGTCATGGCTACACCTTC. Translating it yields CAWSVVRDSHGYTF.

The J gene is TRBJ1-6, the V gene TRBV7-7, with 8 bases fitting TRBD1. J gave up 13 bases and V 3 bases, and 11 bases lay outside the gene matches. CDR3 length: 15 amino acids. Germline V gives CDR1 SSHAT, CDR2 FNYEAQ (reference sequence). The CDR3 bases are TGTGCCAGCAGCTTTCTATGGGACAGGATTTGCCCCCTCCACTTT. Translating it yields CASSFLWDRICPLHF.

The chain uses TRBV27 and TRBJ1-1, with D possibly matching TRBD1 (5 bases). CDR1 MNHEY and CDR2 SMNVEV come from the germline V gene (reference sequence). This CDR3 contains 13 residues. V lost 3 bases to trimming and J lost 1 base, with 6 bases between them. The CDR3 DNA sequence: TGTGCCAGCAGTTTCGGGGGGAACACTGAAGCTTTCTTT. This translates into CASSFGGNTEAFF.

The rearrangement links TRBV6-5 to TRBJ2-6; D gene ambiguous. Looked up from germline, CDR1 is MNHEY and CDR2 is SVGAGI. The CDR3 has 15 amino acids. Trimming removed 6 bases at V and 1 base at J, with 10 bases between. Written as DNA, the CDR3 is TGTGCCAGCAGCCCCCCCTCTTCTGGGGCCAACGTCCTGACTTTC. Its protein is CASSPPSSGANVLTF.

The J gene is TRBJ2-2, the V gene TRBV30; TRBD1 aligns across 9 bases. CDR1 is GTSNPN, CDR2 SVGIG, per germline (reference sequence). With 2 bases clipped from V and 7 bases from J, the junction kept 5 bases outside the gene matches. The CDR3 consists of 14 residues. CDR3 DNA sequence: TGTGCCTGGAGTCGCGGGACAGGGAGCGGGGAGCTGTTTTTT. This translates into CAWSRGTGSGELFF.

This chain connects TRBV29-1 to TRBJ2-2; the match to TRBD2 covers 7 bases. This CDR3 has 14 residues. Germline CDR1 reads SQVTM; CDR2 reads ANQGSEA. Unmatched junction bases numbered 3, after V lost 4 bases and J lost 1 base. For the CDR3, the DNA is TGCAGCGTTGCTGGGGGGGAGAACACCGGGGAGCTGTTTTTT. The encoded protein is CSVAGGENTGELFF.

This chain connects TRBV6-5 to TRBJ1-2; 8 nucleotides line up with TRBD1. V was clipped by 6 bases and J by 0 bases; unmatched bases: 6. Germline loops: CDR1 MNHEY, CDR2 SVGAGI. The CDR3 extends over 15 amino acids. The DNA for the CDR3 is TGTGCCAGCAGGGGACAGGCAACGACTAACTATGGCTACACCTTC. It yields the protein CASRGQATTNYGYTF.

The chain carries TRBV28 and TRBJ1-4; D not resolved. This CDR3 region has 15 residues. Trimming stripped 4 bases from V and 2 bases from J, with 11 bases between. Germline loops: CDR1 MDHEN, CDR2 SYDVKM. CDR3 protein: CASSSPRLTNEKLFF. CDR3 coding DNA: TGTGCCAGCAGTTCCCCTCGACTCACTAATGAAAAACTGTTTTTT.

The gene calls are TRBV30 and TRBJ1-2; D not certain. The CDR3 runs to 13 residues. V lost 3 bases and J 4 bases, leaving 12 bases between the germline ends. Germline assignment: CDR1 GTSNPN and CDR2 SVGIG (reference sequence). CDR3 amino acids: CAWSPTKAYGYTF. In DNA form, the CDR3 reads TGTGCCTGGAGCCCCACTAAAGCCTATGGCTACACCTTC.

The chain joins TRBV10-1 to TRBJ2-5, with D tentatively TRBD2 (5 bases). There are 17 residues in the CDR3. The germline CDR1 and CDR2 sequences are WNHNN and SYGVQD (reference sequence). The V and J ends lost 2 bases and 1 base respectively, with 17 bases between them. CDR3 sequence: CASSEGGRLLPQETQYF. The CDR3 bases are TGCGCCAGCAGTGAGGGAGGCAGGTTACTACCCCAAGAGACCCAGTACTTC.

The chain employs TRBV11-2 and TRBJ2-7; 7 nucleotides line up with TRBD2. The CDR3 spans 15 residues. Trimming took 6 bases from V and 2 from J; bases not matched to a gene: 10. Germline CDR1 is SGHAT and CDR2 is FQNNGV. CDR3 sequence: CASRGLKRDTYEQYF. In nucleotides, the CDR3 is TGTGCCAGCAGGGGCCTAAAGCGGGATACCTACGAGCAGTACTTC.

This clone was detected only once. This chain uses TRBV11-2 with TRBJ2-5; weak D call: TRBD2 (6 bases). The V and J ends lost 7 bases and 5 bases respectively, with 17 bases between them. Germline CDR1 reads SGHAT; CDR2 reads FQNNGV. CDR3 size: 14 residues. CDR3 DNA sequence: TGTGCCAGCACGCCGGAGGGCCGGGGTGAGACCCAGTACTTC. Protein product: CASTPEGRGETQYF.

This chain links TRBV6-5 with TRBJ1-1; D is possibly TRBD1 (6 bases). With 1 base removed from V and 6 bases from J, the gap between germline ends came to 9 bases. CDR3 length: 13 residues. CDR1 MNHEY and CDR2 SVGAGI come from the germline V gene. The CDR3 is CASSYFRTAEAFF. As DNA, the CDR3 is TGTGCCAGCAGTTACTTTAGGACAGCTGAAGCTTTCTTT.

This clone was seen once. The V and J genes are TRBV6-1 and TRBJ1-5; 8 bases are shared with TRBD1. V shed 6 bases, J shed 3 bases, and the junction held 1 base outside the gene matches. The germline CDR1 and CDR2 sequences are MNHNS and SASEGT. The CDR3 loop spans 13 amino acids. Written as DNA, the CDR3 is TGTGCCAGCAGGGACAGGGTCAATCAGCCCCAGCATTTT. This encodes CASRDRVNQPQHF.

This clone is a singleton in its sample. This chain links TRBV4-2 with TRBJ2-7; 11 positions match TRBD2. Germline assignment: CDR1 LGHNA and CDR2 YNFKEQ. V lost 5 bases and J lost 3; bases outside the gene matches: 3. The CDR3 is 14 amino acids. The CDR3: CASSLTSGIYEQYF. The DNA of the CDR3 is TGTGCCAGCAGCTTGACTAGCGGGATCTACGAGCAGTACTTC.

The gene calls are TRBV28 and TRBJ1-1; 7 positions agree with TRBD1. Germline CDR1 MDHEN, CDR2 SYDVKM. CDR3 length: 17 residues. The ends lost 7 bases at V and 0 bases at J; junction bases unmatched: 14. CDR3 sequence: CASNPGTESGMNTEAFF. CDR3 in DNA: TGTGCCAGCAACCCCGGGACAGAGAGCGGCATGAACACTGAAGCTTTCTTT. The full variable domain, completed using reference TRBV28 and TRBJ1-1, is DVKVTQSSRYLVKRTGEKVFLECVQDMDHENMFWYRQDPGLGLRLIYFSYDVKMKEKGDIPEGYSVSREKKERFSLILESASTNQTSMYLCASNPGTESGMNTEAFFGQGTRLTVV.